These T cell receptor beta chains were read from a single sample in a study of T cells in Graves' hyperthyroidism and ophthalmopathy. TCRdb itself ran the multiplex PCR reads through MiXCR, one entry per CDR3 protein. The sample has fewer than 750,000 distinct CDR3 sequences, more than 14% seen once. Sequenced input: blood. Receptors were obtained from a woman aged 45-65 years with Graves' ophthalmopathy. Both conserved end residues are part of each CDR3. Fields, in order: D gene, clone size, J gene, V gene, CDR3 protein, CDR3 DNA. A D gene is named only where the DNA matches it firmly. For some rows the clone size is stated as once, few or many, or as a class when expanded; others skip it.

TRBD1 | many | TRBJ2-7 | TRBV27 | CASSFSHQTGEEQYF | TGTGCCAGCAGTTTTAGCCACCAGACAGGGGAAGAGCAGTACTTC
TRBD2 | NA | TRBJ2-3 | TRBV29-1 | CSVGTSGSVTDTQYF | TGCAGCGTTGGGACTAGCGGGAGTGTAACAGATACGCAGTATTTT
TRBD2 | once | TRBJ2-5 | TRBV20-1 | CSARDWSGSGETQYF | TGCAGTGCTAGAGATTGGAGCGGGAGTGGAGAGACCCAGTACTTC
NA | few | TRBJ1-1 | TRBV14 | CASSQDRQSKVDFF | TGTGCCAGCAGCCAAGACCGACAGTCTAAGGTCGATTTCTTT
TRBD2 | many | TRBJ2-1 | TRBV27 | CASTPSGSLYEQFF | TGTGCCAGCACCCCTAGCGGGAGTCTTTATGAGCAGTTCTTC
NA | medium-sized | TRBJ1-2 | TRBV18 | CASSPPAGTNYGYTF | TGTGCCAGCTCACCACCGGCCGGAACTAACTATGGCTACACCTTC
TRBD1 | many | TRBJ1-2 | TRBV9 | CASSVGQGADGYTF | TGTGCCAGCAGCGTAGGACAGGGGGCGGATGGCTACACCTTC
TRBD1 | many | TRBJ2-1 | TRBV2 | CASLLGQVNNEQFF | TGTGCCAGTTTGTTGGGACAGGTAAACAATGAGCAGTTCTTC
NA | many | TRBJ2-7 | TRBV5-1 | CASSYREPDEQYF | TGCGCCAGCAGCTACAGGGAGCCGGACGAGCAGTACTTC
NA | many | TRBJ1-5 | TRBV27 | CASSETDKGVNQPQHF | TGTGCCAGCAGCGAAACGGACAAAGGAGTCAATCAGCCCCAGCATTTT
NA | many | TRBJ1-1 | TRBV28 | CASTPWGRATEAFF | TGTGCCAGCACCCCCTGGGGGAGGGCTACTGAAGCTTTCTTT
NA | many | TRBJ1-5 | TRBV18 | CASSPLFDQPQHF | TGTGCCAGCTCACCATTGTTCGATCAGCCCCAGCATTTT
TRBD1 | NA | TRBJ1-2 | TRBV4-1 | CASSQLDRAVYGYTF | TGCGCCAGCAGCCAATTAGACAGGGCCGTCTATGGCTACACCTTC
NA | NA | TRBJ2-2 | TRBV12-3/TRBV12-4 | CAGSPGTLNTGELFF | TGTGCCGGCAGCCCCGGGACTTTGAACACCGGGGAGCTGTTTTTT
TRBD1 | many | TRBJ2-3 | TRBV6-1 | CASRPLGTGRTDTQYF | TGTGCCAGCAGGCCCCTTGGGACAGGACGCACAGATACGCAGTATTTT
NA | many | TRBJ1-2 | TRBV6-5 | CASSYSRMGVLGYTF | TGTGCCAGCAGTTACTCGAGAATGGGGGTCCTAGGCTACACCTTC
NA | NA | TRBJ2-3 | TRBV5-1 | CASSLRGVTDTQYF | TGCGCCAGCAGCCTGAGGGGTGTTACAGATACGCAGTATTTT
TRBD1 | many | TRBJ1-2 | TRBV6-1 | CASSRTGMGQGGYGYTF | TGTGCCAGCAGCCGCACGGGGATGGGACAGGGCGGCTATGGCTACACCTTC
TRBD2 | many | TRBJ2-5 | TRBV7-2 | CASSSLAGGTETQYF | TGTGCCAGCAGTTCCTTAGCGGGAGGGACAGAGACCCAGTACTTC
NA | many | TRBJ2-5 | TRBV7-2 | CASSSSTKIQETQYF | TGTGCCAGCAGCTCCTCGACTAAAATCCAAGAGACCCAGTACTTC
NA | few | TRBJ2-1 | TRBV6-2/TRBV6-3 | CASSSLGRYNEQFF | TGTGCCAGCAGTTCGTTGGGGCGTTACAATGAGCAGTTCTTC
TRBD2 | many | TRBJ2-4 | TRBV11-2 | CASSPVLATKNIQYF | TGTGCCAGCAGCCCCGTACTAGCGACAAAAAACATTCAGTACTTC
NA | many | TRBJ2-1 | TRBV7-8 | CASSNPSDGSYNEQFF | TGTGCCAGCAGTAATCCTAGCGACGGCTCCTACAATGAGCAGTTCTTC
NA | many | TRBJ2-7 | TRBV4-3 | CASSQGRSYEQYF | TGCGCCAGCAGCCAAGGGCGTTCCTACGAGCAGTACTTC
TRBD2 | NA | TRBJ2-7 | TRBV7-3 | CASSQTSGRAEQYF | TGTGCCAGCAGCCAAACTAGCGGGAGGGCCGAGCAGTACTTC
NA | many | TRBJ2-2 | TRBV12-3/TRBV12-4 | CASSSGPAGWNTGELFF | TGTGCCAGCAGTTCAGGGCCGGCGGGATGGAACACCGGGGAGCTGTTTTTT
NA | NA | TRBJ2-1 | TRBV11-2 | CANSLDLRDEQFF | TGTGCCAACAGCCTGGACCTCCGGGATGAGCAGTTCTTC
NA | many | TRBJ2-5 | TRBV3-1 | CASSQRRRSETQYF | TGTGCCAGCAGCCAACGGAGGAGGAGTGAGACCCAGTACTTC
NA | few | TRBJ1-6 | TRBV7-8 | CASSLGQVKYTQSSSYNSPLHF | TGTGCCAGCAGCTTAGGCCAGGTTAAATACACCCAATCGAGCTCCTATAATTCACCCCTCCACTTT
TRBD2 | many | TRBJ2-7 | TRBV2 | CASYKGTSGYYEQYF | TGTGCCAGCTACAAAGGGACTAGCGGCTACTACGAGCAGTACTTC
TRBD1 | many | TRBJ2-7 | TRBV5-1 | CASSQQPGQGYEQYF | TGCGCCAGCAGCCAGCAACCGGGACAGGGCTACGAGCAGTACTTC
NA | many | TRBJ2-3 | TRBV7-9 | CASSPFGDTQYF | TGTGCCAGTTCCCCTTTTGGGGATACGCAGTATTTT
NA | NA | TRBJ2-3 | TRBV30 | CAWSAGQSSTDTQYF | TGTGCCTGGAGTGCCGGACAGTCAAGCACAGATACGCAGTATTTT
TRBD2 | many | TRBJ2-3 | TRBV20-1 | CSASPPLAGRGDTQYF | TGCAGTGCTAGCCCCCCACTAGCGGGAAGGGGAGATACGCAGTATTTT